What follows is one T cell receptor beta chain and its context. As yet, its antigen is unknown. The data derive from a study of blood T cells in healthy people across ages. Combining a sample-barcoded 5' primer with a J-beta primer mix, a second PCR ran for 7 to 11 cycles. Every sample returned 2.5 million or more CDR3-containing paired-end reads. TCRdb recomputed calls from the 5' RACE reads with MiXCR, one row per CDR3 protein. The sample has over 1,500,000 distinct CDR3 sequences, about 50% seen once. Trimming left V 0 bases short and J 1 base short, with 15 bases between. The CDR3 runs to 17 residues. Germline CDR1 LGHNA, CDR2 YSLEER. Study-level findings and limits: Fewer expanded clones and more diversity marked long-lived versus aged donors.

The chain recombines TRBV4-3 with TRBJ1-2; D may be TRBD1 (5 bases). Sequences were obtained from blood. This receptor was identified in a middle-aged woman in good health. CDR3: CASSQDWKGNLNYGYTF. CDR3 nucleotides: TGCGCCAGCAGCCAAGATTGGAAGGGGAACCTTAACTATGGCTACACCTTC.